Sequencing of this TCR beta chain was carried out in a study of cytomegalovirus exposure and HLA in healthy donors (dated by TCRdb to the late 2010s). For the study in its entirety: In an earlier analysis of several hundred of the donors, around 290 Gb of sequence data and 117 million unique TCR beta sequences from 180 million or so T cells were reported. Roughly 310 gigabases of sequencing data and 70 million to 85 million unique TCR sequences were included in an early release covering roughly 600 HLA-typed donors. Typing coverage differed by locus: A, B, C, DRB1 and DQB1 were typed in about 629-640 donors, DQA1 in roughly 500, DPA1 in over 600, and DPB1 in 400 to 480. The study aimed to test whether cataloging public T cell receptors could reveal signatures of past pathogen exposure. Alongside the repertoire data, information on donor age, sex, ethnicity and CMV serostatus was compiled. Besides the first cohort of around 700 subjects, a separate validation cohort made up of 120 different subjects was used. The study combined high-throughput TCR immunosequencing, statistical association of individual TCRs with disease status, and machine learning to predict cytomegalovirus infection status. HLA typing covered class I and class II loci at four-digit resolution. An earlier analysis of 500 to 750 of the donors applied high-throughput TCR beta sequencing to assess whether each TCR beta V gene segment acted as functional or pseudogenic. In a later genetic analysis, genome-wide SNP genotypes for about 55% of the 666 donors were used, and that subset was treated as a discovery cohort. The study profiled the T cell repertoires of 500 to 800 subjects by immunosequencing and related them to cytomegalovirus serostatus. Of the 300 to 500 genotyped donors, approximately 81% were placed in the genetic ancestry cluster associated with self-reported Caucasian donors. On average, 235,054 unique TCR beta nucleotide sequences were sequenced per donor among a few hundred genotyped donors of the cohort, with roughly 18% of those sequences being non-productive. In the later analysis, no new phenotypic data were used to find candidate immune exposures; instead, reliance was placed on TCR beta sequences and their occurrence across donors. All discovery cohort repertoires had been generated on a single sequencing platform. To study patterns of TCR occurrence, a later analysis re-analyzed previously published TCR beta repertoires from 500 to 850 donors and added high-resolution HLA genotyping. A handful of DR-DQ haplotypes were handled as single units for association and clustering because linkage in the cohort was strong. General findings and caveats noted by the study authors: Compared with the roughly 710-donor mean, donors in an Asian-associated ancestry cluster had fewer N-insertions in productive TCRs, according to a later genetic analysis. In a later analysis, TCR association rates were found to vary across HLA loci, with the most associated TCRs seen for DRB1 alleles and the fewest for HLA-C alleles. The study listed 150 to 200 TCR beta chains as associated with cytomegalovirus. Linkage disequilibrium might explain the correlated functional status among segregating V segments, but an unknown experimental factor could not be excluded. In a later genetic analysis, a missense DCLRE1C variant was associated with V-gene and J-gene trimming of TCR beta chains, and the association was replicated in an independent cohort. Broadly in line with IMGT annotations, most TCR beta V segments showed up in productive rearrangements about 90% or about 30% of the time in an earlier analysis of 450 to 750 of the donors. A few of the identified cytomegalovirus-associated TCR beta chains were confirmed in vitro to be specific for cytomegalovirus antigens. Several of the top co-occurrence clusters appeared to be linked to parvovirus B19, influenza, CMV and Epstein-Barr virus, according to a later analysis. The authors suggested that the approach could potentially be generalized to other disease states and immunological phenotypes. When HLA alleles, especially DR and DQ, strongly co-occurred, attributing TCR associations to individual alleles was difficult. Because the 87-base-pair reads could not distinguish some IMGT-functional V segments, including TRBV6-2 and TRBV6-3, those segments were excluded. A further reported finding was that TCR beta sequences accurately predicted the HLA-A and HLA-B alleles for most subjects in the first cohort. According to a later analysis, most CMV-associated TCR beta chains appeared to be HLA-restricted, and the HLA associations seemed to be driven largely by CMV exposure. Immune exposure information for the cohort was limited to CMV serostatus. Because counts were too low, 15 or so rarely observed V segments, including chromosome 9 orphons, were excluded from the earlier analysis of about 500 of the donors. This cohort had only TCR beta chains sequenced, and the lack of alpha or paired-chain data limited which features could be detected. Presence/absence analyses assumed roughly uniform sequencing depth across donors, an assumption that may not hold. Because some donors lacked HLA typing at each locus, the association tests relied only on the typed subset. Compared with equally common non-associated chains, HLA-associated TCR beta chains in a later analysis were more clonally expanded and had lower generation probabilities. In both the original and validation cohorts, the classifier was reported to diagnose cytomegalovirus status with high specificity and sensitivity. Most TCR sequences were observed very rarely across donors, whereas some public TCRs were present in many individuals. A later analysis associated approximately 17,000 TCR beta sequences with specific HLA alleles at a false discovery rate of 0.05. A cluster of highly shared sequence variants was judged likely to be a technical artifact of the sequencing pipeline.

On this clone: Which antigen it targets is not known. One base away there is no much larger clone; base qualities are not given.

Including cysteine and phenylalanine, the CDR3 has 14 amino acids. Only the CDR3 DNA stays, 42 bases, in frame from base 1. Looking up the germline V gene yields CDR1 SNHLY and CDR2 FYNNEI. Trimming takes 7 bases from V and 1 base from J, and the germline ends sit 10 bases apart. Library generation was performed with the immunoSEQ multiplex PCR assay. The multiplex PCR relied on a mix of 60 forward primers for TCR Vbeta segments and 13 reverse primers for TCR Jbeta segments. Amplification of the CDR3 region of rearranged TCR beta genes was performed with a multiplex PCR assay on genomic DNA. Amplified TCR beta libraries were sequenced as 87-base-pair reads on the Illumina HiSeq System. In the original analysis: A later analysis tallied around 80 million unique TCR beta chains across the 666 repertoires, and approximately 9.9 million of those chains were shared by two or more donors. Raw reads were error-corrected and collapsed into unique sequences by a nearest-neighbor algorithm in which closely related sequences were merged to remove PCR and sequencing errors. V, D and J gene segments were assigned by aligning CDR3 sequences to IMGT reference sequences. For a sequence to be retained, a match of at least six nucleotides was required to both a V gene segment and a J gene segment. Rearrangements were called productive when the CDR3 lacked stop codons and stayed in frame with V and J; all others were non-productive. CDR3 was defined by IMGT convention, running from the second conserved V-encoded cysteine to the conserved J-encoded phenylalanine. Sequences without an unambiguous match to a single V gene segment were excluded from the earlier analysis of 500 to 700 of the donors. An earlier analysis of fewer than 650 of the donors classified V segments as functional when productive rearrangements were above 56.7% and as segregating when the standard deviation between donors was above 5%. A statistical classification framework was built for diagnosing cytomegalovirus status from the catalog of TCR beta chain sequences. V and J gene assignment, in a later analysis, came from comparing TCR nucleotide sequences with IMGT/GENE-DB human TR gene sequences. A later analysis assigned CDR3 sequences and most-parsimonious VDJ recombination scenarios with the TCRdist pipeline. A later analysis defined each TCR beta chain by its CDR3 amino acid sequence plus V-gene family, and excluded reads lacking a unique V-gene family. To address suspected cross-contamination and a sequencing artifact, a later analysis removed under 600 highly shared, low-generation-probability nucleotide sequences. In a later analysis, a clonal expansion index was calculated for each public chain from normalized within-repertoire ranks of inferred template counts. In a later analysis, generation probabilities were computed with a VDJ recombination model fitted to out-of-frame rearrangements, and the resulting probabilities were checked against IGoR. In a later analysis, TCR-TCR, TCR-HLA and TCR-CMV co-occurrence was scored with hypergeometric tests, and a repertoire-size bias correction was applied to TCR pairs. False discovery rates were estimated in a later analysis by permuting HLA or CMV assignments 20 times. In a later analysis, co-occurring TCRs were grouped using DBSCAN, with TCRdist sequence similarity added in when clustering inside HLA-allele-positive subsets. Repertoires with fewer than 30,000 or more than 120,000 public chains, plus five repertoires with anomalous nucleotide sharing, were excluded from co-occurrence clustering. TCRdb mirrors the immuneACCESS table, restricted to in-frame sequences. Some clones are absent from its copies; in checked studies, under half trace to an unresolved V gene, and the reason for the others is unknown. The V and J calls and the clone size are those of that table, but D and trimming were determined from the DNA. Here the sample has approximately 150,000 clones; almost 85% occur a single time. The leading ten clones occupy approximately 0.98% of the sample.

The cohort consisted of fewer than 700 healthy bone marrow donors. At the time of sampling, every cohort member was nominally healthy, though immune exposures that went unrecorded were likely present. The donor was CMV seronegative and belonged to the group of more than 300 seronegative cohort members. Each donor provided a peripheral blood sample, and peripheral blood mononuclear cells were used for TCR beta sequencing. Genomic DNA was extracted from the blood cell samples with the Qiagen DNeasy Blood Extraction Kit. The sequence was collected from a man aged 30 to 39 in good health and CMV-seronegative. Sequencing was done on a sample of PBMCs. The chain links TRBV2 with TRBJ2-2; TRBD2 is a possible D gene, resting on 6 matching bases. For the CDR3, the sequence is CASKYSGNTGELFF. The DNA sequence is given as TGTGCCAGCAAGTATAGCGGGAACACCGGGGAGCTGTTTTTT.